The 16 T cell receptor beta chains in this list originate from one sample, sequenced in a study of cytomegalovirus exposure and HLA in healthy donors (dated by TCRdb to between 2016 and 2019). Preparation of the library involved the immunoSEQ multiplex PCR assay. The multiplex PCR relied on a mix of 60 forward primers for TCR Vbeta segments and 13 reverse primers for TCR Jbeta segments. In its TCRdb copy, this immuneACCESS table keeps in-frame sequences only and misses some clones. Where compared with another copy, unresolved V genes explain less than half of these, and the others have no known cause. This sample's table has entries for around 80,000 clones. In total, the top ten clones hold roughly 0.89% of the sample. The sequenced sample consisted of PBMCs. Receptors originate from a boy under 18 in good health and CMV-seronegative.

The chain employs TRBV5-4 and TRBJ1-4, with D unresolved. CDR1 and CDR2 (germline): SGHNT, YYREEE (reference sequence). The ends were cut back, 2 bases at V and 5 bases at J, with 10 bases in the middle. The CDR3 sequence is 14 residues long. CDR3 in amino acids: CASSFAGVNEKLFF. The CDR3 DNA reads as TGTGCCAGCAGCTTTGCCGGGGTAAATGAAAAACTGTTTTTT. Using reference TRBV5-4 and TRBJ1-4 for the parts outside the CDR3, the full variable domain is ETGVTQSPTHLIKTRGQQVTLRCSSQSGHNTVSWYQQALGQGPQFIFQYYREEENGRGNFPPRFSGLQFPNYSSELNVNALELDDSALYLCASSFAGVNEKLFFGSGTQLSVL.

The chain couples TRBV6-1 to TRBJ2-3; D not certain. The germline V gene encodes CDR1 MNHNS and CDR2 SASEGT. This CDR3 spans 14 amino acids. With 1 base removed from V and 0 bases from J, the gap between germline ends came to 5 bases. The CDR3, as DNA: TGTGCCAGCAGTGAAGGGCCGAGCACAGATACGCAGTATTTT. Protein product: CASSEGPSTDTQYF.

The chain recombines TRBV19 with TRBJ2-7; 10 bases agree with TRBD1. The trim removed 3 bases at V and 3 bases at J, leaving 5 bases unmatched. Germline loops: CDR1 LNHDA, CDR2 SQIVND (reference sequence). CDR3 length: 15 residues. Written as DNA, the CDR3 is TGTGCCAGTAGTATGTACGGACAGGGGGTCTACGAGCAGTACTTC. It is translated as CASSMYGQGVYEQYF.

This chain connects TRBV9 to TRBJ2-7; D not resolved. This CDR3 region has 13 residues. Trimming pared 0 bases from V and 2 bases from J, leaving 6 bases between. From germline, CDR1 is SGDLS and CDR2 YYNGEE. The CDR3 DNA sequence: TGTGCCAGCAGCGTAGGAGGTCCCTACGAGCAGTACTTC. Its protein is CASSVGGPYEQYF.

This chain links TRBV2 with TRBJ1-6; D possibly corresponds to TRBD1 (5 bases). The germline gives CDR1 SNHLY, CDR2 FYNNEI. The CDR3 sequence is 15 residues long. Trimming pared 3 bases from V and 7 bases from J, leaving 13 bases between. CDR3 coding DNA: TGTGCCAGCAGTGATCGCGGGGCAGGCAATTCACCCCTCCACTTT. It translates to CASSDRGAGNSPLHF.

The V and J genes are TRBV6-1 and TRBJ1-4; 10 nucleotides line up with TRBD1. The CDR3 runs 16 residues. J was trimmed by 7 bases and V by 3 bases; bases with no gene match: 8. Germline CDR1 reads MNHNS; CDR2 reads SASEGT. For the CDR3, the DNA is TGTGCCAGCAGTGACCTGACAGGGGGCAAGGGTGAAAAACTGTTTTTT. As protein: CASSDLTGGKGEKLFF.

The V call is TRBV11-1, the J call TRBJ2-5, with a weak D call TRBD1 (6 bases). CDR1 and CDR2 (germline): SGHAT, FQDESV (reference sequence). CDR3 length equals 14 residues. The V end lost 5 bases, the J end lost 2 bases, and 12 bases lay between the germline ends. CDR3 loop: CASSRGWGQETQYF. The CDR3 region has the DNA TGTGCCAGCAGCAGGGGGTGGGGTCAAGAGACCCAGTACTTC.

The V gene is TRBV27, the J gene TRBJ1-1; D not resolved. Germline V gene data show CDR1 as MNHEY and CDR2 as SMNVEV (reference sequence). The V end was cut by 4 bases, the J end by 2 bases, with 11 bases between. CDR3 size: 14 residues. The CDR3 is CASSSRTGNTEAFF. In nucleotides, the CDR3 is TGTGCCAGCAGTTCCCGGACTGGAAACACTGAAGCTTTCTTT.

V is TRBV28 and J is TRBJ2-7, with TRBD1 identical over 8 bases. There are 14 residues in the CDR3. The germline V gene has CDR1 MDHEN and CDR2 SYDVKM. J gave up 3 bases and V 8 bases, and 9 bases lay outside the gene matches. CDR3 protein: CASGTGWELYEQYF. CDR3 nucleotide sequence: TGTGCCAGCGGGACAGGTTGGGAGCTCTACGAGCAGTACTTC.

The chain couples TRBV19 to TRBJ2-4; TRBD1 might be the D (6 bases). The ends were cut back, 5 bases at V and 1 base at J, with 9 bases in the middle. This CDR3 is built from 14 residues. The germline CDR1 and CDR2 sequences are LNHDA and SQIVND (reference sequence). The chain's CDR3 is CASSFQGAKNIQYF. In DNA, the CDR3 is TGTGCCAGTAGTTTCCAGGGGGCCAAAAACATTCAGTACTTC.

The chain joins TRBV6-6 to TRBJ1-1; D perhaps matches TRBD1 (5 bases). The CDR3 is 13 residues long. In germline, CDR1 is MNHNY, CDR2 SVGAGI (reference sequence). Trimming stripped 5 bases from V and 3 bases from J, with 10 bases between. The CDR3 DNA sequence: TGTGCCAGCAGTAGACAGCCGGACACTGAAGCTTTCTTT. It encodes CASSRQPDTEAFF.

V gene TRBV10-3 combines with J gene TRBJ2-7; 9 bases fit TRBD2. The CDR3 is made up of 14 amino acids. The trim removed 6 bases at V and 1 base at J, leaving 4 bases unmatched. The V gene's germline CDR1 is ENHRY and CDR2 SYGVKD. This CDR3 is CAIRRLADSYEQYF. In nucleotides, the CDR3 is TGTGCCATCAGGAGACTAGCGGATTCCTACGAGCAGTACTTC.

This chain connects TRBV10-3 to TRBJ2-3; 9 nucleotides line up with TRBD2. This CDR3 region has 14 residues. CDR1 and CDR2 (germline): ENHRY, SYGVKD. Trimming cost V 10 bases and J 6 bases; bases outside gene matches: 11. In nucleotides, the CDR3 is TGTGCCACCAAGGTAGCGGGGGCGCGGGATACGCAGTATTTT. Translation gives CATKVAGARDTQYF.

To note about this clone: A read error may account for a junction end that differs from germline. V usage is TRBV29-1 and J usage is TRBJ2-3, with a possible D match to TRBD2 (6 bases). This CDR3 has 16 residues. CDR1 SQVTM and CDR2 ANQGSEA come from the germline V gene. The DNA of the CDR3 is TGCAGCGGTGAACTCCCAAGGGGCGGGGTGACAGATACGCAGTATTTT. Its protein product is CSGELPRGGVTDTQYF.

J is TRBJ2-7 and V is TRBV29-1; possibly TRBD1 for D (6 bases). This CDR3 is built from 14 residues. Germline CDR1 is SQVTM and CDR2 is ANQGSEA. Between the trimmed V and J ends, which lost 3 bases and 0 bases, there was a span of 12 bases. The CDR3 is CSVEEDRNSYEQYF. DNA for the CDR3: TGCAGCGTTGAGGAGGACAGAAACTCCTACGAGCAGTACTTC.

The chain uses TRBV27 and TRBJ1-2, with TRBD1 as a possible D gene (5 bases). The V end was cut by 3 bases, the J end by 1 base, with 9 bases between. Per the germline V gene, CDR1 is MNHEY and CDR2 is SMNVEV (reference sequence). This CDR3 is 14 amino acids long. The CDR3 DNA follows: TGTGCCAGCAGTTTTCTAGGGGATAACTATGGCTACACCTTC. Protein: CASSFLGDNYGYTF.